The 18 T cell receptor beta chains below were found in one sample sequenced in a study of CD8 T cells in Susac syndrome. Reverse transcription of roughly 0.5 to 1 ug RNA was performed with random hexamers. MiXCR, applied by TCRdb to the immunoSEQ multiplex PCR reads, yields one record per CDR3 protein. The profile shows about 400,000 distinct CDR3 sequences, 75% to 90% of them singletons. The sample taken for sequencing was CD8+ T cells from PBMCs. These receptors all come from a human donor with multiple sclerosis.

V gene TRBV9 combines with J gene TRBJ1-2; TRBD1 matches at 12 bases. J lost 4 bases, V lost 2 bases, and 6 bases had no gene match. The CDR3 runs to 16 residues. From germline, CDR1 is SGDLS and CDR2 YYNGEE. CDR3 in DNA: TGTGCCAGCAGCGTTGGGACAGGGGGCTATAGCTATGGCTACACCTTC. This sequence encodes CASSVGTGGYSYGYTF.

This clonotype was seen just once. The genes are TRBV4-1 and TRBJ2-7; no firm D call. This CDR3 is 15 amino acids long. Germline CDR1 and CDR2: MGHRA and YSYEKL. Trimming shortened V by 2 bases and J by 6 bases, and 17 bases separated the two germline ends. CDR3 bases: TGCGCCAGCAGCCAAAGGGCGCCCGCTTTAGGCGAGCAGTACTTC. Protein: CASSQRAPALGEQYF.

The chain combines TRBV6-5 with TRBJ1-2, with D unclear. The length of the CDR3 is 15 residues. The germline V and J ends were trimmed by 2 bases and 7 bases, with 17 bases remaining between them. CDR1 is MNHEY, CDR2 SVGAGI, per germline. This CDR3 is CASSYPTGEGSGYTF. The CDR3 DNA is TGTGCCAGCAGTTACCCCACGGGAGAGGGCAGTGGCTACACCTTC.

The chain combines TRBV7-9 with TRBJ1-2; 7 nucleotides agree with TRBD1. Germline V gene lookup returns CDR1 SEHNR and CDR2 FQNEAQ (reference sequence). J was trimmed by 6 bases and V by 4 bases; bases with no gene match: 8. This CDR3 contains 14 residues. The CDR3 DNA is TGTGCCAGCAGCTCATCGACAGGGTATGATGGCTACACCTTC. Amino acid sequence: CASSSSTGYDGYTF.

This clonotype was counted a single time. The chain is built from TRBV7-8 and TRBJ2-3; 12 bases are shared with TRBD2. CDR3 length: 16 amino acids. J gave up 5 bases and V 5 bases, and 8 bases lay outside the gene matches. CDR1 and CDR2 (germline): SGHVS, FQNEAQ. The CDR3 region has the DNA TGTGCCAGCAGCCAGACTAGCGGGGGCGCGGGAGATACGCAGTATTTT. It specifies CASSQTSGGAGDTQYF.

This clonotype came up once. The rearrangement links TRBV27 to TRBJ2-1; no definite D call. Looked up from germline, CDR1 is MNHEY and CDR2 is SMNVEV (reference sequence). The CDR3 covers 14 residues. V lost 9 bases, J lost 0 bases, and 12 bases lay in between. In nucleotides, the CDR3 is TGTGCCAGTAGAAGGGTGCACTCCTACAATGAGCAGTTCTTC. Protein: CASRRVHSYNEQFF.

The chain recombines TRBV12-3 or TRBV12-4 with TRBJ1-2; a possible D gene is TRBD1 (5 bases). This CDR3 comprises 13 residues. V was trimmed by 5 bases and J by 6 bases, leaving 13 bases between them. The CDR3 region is CASSRQSLDGYTF. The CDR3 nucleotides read TGTGCCAGCAGTAGACAGTCTCTGGATGGCTACACCTTC.

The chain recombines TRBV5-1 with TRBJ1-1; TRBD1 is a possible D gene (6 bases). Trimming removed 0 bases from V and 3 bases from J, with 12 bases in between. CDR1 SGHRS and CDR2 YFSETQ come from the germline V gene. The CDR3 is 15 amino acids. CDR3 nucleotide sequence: TGCGCCAGCAGCTTGGAATCAGGGGTGGACACTGAAGCTTTCTTT. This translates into CASSLESGVDTEAFF.

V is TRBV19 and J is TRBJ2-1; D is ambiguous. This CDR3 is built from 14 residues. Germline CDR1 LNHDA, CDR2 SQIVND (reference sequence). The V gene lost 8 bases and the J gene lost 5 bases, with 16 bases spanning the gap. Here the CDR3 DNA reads TGTGCCAGTGTAGGGCAGTCCTACCACAATGAGCAGTTCTTC. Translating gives CASVGQSYHNEQFF.

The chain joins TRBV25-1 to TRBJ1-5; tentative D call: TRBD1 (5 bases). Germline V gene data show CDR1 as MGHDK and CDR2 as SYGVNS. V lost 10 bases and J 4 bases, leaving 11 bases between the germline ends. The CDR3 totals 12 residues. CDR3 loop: CATQDGNQPQHF. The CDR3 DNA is TGTGCCACACAGGACGGAAATCAGCCCCAGCATTTT.

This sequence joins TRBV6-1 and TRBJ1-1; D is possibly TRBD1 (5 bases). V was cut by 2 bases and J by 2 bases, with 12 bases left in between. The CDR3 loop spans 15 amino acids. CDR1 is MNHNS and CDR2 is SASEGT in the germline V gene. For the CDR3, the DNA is TGTGCCAGCAGTGAATTCGAGGGGATCAACACTGAAGCTTTCTTT. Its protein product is CASSEFEGINTEAFF.

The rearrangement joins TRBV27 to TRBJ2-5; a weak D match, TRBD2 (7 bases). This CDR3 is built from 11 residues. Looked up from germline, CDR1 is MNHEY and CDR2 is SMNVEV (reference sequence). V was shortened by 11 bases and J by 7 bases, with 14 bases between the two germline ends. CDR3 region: CACGGLGTQYF. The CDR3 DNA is TGTGCCTGCGGGGGCTTGGGGACCCAGTACTTC.

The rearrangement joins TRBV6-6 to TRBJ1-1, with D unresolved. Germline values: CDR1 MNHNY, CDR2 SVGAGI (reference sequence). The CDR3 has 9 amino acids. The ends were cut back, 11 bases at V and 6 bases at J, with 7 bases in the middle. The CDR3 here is CAGQSEAFF. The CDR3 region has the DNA TGTGCCGGCCAATCTGAAGCTTTCTTT.

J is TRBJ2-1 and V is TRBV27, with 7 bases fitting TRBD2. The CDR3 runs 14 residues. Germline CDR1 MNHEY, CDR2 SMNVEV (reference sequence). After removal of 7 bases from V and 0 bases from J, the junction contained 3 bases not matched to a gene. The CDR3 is CASMGGSSYNEQFF. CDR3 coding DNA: TGTGCCAGCATGGGCGGGAGCTCCTACAATGAGCAGTTCTTC.

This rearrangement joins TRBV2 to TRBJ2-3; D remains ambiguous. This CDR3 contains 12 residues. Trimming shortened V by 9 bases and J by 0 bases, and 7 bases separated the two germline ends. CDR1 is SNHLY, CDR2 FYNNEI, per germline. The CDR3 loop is CAREGSTDTQYF. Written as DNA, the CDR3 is TGTGCCAGAGAAGGTAGCACAGATACGCAGTATTTT.

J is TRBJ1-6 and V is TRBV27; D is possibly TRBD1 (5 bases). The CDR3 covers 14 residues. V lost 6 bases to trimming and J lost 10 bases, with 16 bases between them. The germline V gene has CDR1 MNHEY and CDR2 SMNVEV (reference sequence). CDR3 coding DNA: TGTGCCAGCAGCCAGTGGCAGGGCTTATCACCCCTCCACTTT. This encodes CASSQWQGLSPLHF.

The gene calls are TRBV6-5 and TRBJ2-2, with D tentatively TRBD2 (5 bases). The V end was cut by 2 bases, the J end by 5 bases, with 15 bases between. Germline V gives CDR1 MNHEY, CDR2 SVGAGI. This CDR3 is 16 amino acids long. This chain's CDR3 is CASSYVLALGTGELFF. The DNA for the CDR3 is TGTGCCAGCAGTTACGTCCTAGCTCTAGGGACCGGGGAGCTGTTTTTT.

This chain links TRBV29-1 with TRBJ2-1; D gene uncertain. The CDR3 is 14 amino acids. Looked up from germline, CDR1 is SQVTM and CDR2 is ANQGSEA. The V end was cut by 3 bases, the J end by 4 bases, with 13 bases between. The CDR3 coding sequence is TGCAGCGTTGACGGCGGATACTATTACAATGAGCAGTTCTTC. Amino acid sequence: CSVDGGYYYNEQFF.